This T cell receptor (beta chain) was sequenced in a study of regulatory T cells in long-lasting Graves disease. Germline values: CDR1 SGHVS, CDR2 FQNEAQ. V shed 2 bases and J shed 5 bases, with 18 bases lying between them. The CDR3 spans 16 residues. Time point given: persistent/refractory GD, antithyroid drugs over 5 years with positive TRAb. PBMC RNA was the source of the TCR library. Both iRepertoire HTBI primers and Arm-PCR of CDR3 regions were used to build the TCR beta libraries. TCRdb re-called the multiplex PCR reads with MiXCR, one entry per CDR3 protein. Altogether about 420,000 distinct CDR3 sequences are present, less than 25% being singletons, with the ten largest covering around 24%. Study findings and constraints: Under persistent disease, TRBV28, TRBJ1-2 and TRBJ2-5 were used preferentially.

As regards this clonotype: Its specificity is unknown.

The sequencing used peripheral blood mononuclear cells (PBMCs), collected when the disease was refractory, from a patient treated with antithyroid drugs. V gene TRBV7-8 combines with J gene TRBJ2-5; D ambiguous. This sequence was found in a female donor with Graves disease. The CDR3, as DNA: TGTGCCAGCAGCTTACATGCCGGACCCACTATGGAGACCCAGTACTTC. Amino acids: CASSLHAGPTMETQYF. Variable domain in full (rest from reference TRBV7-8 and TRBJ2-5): GAGVSQSPRYKVAKRGQDVALRCDPISGHVSLFWYQQALGQGPEFLTYFQNEAQLDKSGLPSDRFFAERPEGSVSTLKIQRTQQEDSAVYLCASSLHAGPTMETQYFGPGTRLLVL.